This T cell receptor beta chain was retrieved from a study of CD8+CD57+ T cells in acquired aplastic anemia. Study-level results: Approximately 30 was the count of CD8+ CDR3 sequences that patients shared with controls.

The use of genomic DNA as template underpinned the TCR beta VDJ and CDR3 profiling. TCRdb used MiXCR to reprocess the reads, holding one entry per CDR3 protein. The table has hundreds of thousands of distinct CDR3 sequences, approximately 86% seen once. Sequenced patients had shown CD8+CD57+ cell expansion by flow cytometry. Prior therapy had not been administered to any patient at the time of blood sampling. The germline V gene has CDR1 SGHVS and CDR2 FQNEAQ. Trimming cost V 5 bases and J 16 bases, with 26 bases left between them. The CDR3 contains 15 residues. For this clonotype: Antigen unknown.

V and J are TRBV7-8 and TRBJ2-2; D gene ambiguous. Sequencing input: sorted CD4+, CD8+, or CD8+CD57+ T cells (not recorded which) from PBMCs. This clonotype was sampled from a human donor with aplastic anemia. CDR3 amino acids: CASSVDPDDTALSFF. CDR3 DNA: TGTGCCAGCAGCGTTGATCCAGACGACACAGCCCTTTCGTTTTTT.